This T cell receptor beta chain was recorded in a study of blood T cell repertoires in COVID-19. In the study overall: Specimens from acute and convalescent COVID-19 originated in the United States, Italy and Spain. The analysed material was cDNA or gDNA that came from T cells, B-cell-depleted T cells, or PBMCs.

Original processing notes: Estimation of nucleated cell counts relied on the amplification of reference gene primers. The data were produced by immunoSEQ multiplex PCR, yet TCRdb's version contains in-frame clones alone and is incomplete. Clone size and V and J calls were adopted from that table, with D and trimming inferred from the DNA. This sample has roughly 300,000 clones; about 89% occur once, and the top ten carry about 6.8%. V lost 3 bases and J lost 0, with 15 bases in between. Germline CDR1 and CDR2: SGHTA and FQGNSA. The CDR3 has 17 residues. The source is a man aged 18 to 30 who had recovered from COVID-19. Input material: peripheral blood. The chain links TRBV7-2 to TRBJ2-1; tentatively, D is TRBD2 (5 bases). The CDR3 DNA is TGTGCCAGCAGCTTTCCCCGAGGAGGCAGCTCCTACAATGAGCAGTTCTTC. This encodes CASSFPRGGSSYNEQFF.